What follows are 25 T cell receptor beta chains derived from one specimen sequenced in a study of T cell repertoires in cytomegalovirus infection. TCRdb reprocessed the reads with MiXCR, giving one entry per CDR3 protein. There are about a million distinct CDR3 sequences in the sample; about a third occur only once, and 11% to 15% lies in the top ten. These receptors have no identified antigens. The sample was cultured CD8+ T cells from PBMCs, taken from culture after CMV antigen stimulation. Source of these receptors: a human donor in good health (CMV status not recorded). Some clones in this sample may be carry-over from other donors' samples.

The chain has TRBV12-3 or TRBV12-4 and TRBJ1-5; maybe TRBD1 (5 bases). Deletions cut 6 bases from V and 11 bases from J, with 23 bases between. This CDR3 comprises 15 residues. The CDR3: CASSLWGRQPGAQHF. In nucleotides, the CDR3 is TGTGCCAGCAGCCTTTGGGGAAGACAGCCAGGAGCCCAGCATTTT.

The rearrangement joins TRBV27 to TRBJ1-1, with 7 bases fitting TRBD1. Trimming cost V 4 bases and J 3 bases; bases outside gene matches: 5. Germline V gene sequence: CDR1 MNHEY, CDR2 SMNVEV (reference sequence). The CDR3 is 14 amino acids. In DNA, the CDR3 is TGTGCCAGCAGTTCTATTGACAGGGACACTGAAGCTTTCTTT. Translating gives CASSSIDRDTEAFF.

The chain has TRBV6-1 and TRBJ1-4; D call uncertain. The V gene's germline CDR1 is MNHNS and CDR2 SASEGT. CDR3 length: 15 amino acids. Between the trimmed V and J ends, which lost 1 base and 6 bases, there was a span of 12 bases. The CDR3 region has the DNA TGTGCCAGCAGTGAAGATATGGTGGACCATGAAAAACTGTTTTTT. Translating it yields CASSEDMVDHEKLFF.

This clonotype was counted between two and nine times. J is TRBJ1-2 and V is TRBV19; D unclear. V gave up 8 bases and J gave up 5 bases, with 12 bases separating them. The germline V gene has CDR1 LNHDA and CDR2 SQIVND (reference sequence). The CDR3 sequence is 12 residues long. The CDR3 nucleotides are TGTGCCAGTGGAACATATTCATATGGCTACACCTTC. Amino acid sequence: CASGTYSYGYTF.

This clonotype came up a few times. The chain has TRBV6-5 and TRBJ2-1; D remains unclear. Germline CDR1 reads MNHEY; CDR2 reads SVGAGI. V was pared by 0 bases and J by 9 bases, with 12 bases between. The CDR3 loop spans 14 amino acids. This chain's CDR3 is CASSYSIQLSEQFF. The CDR3 nucleotides are TGTGCCAGCAGTTACTCGATCCAGCTCAGTGAGCAGTTCTTC.

This clonotype was counted at least ten times. This sequence joins TRBV7-2 and TRBJ2-4, with D possibly being TRBD1 (6 bases). The V end lost 2 bases, the J end lost 4 bases, and 15 bases lay between the germline ends. The CDR3 extends over 16 amino acids. Germline values: CDR1 SGHTA, CDR2 FQGNSA. The CDR3 nucleotides are TGTGCCAGCAGCTTAAGATTCAGGACAGAGAAAAACATTCAGTACTTC. Its translation: CASSLRFRTEKNIQYF.

The chain has TRBV11-3 and TRBJ2-5, with D possibly being TRBD2 (6 bases). V lost 3 bases to trimming and J lost 5 bases, with 16 bases between them. Germline V gene lookup returns CDR1 SGHNT and CDR2 YENEEA. The CDR3 extends over 15 amino acids. CDR3 amino acids: CASSLSGGGSETQYF. The DNA for the CDR3 is TGTGCCAGCAGCTTGTCAGGCGGAGGGTCGGAGACCCAGTACTTC. Variable domain in full (rest from reference TRBV11-3 and TRBJ2-5): EAGVVQSPRYKIIEKKQPVAFWCNPISGHNTLYWYLQNLGQGPELLIRYENEEAVDDSQLPKDRFSAERLKGVDSTLKIQPAELGDSAVYLCASSLSGGGSETQYFGPGTRLLVL.

This clonotype showed up many times. The chain uses TRBV7-9 and TRBJ1-2; D is undetermined. Germline loops: CDR1 SEHNR, CDR2 FQNEAQ (reference sequence). Trimming shortened V by 4 bases and J by 0 bases, and 12 bases separated the two germline ends. The CDR3 extends over 15 amino acids. In nucleotides, the CDR3 is TGTGCCAGCAGCTGGACGGACGGTCCTAACTATGGCTACACCTTC. Translation gives CASSWTDGPNYGYTF.

The chain recombines TRBV19 with TRBJ2-7, with D unresolved. CDR3 length: 12 residues. From germline, CDR1 is LNHDA and CDR2 SQIVND (reference sequence). With 3 bases removed from V and 6 bases from J, the gap between germline ends came to 9 bases. The CDR3 region has the DNA TGTGCCAGTAGTATGGGGTCCGCCGAGCAGTACTTC. It translates to CASSMGSAEQYF.

This clonotype was found a few times. The genes are TRBV29-1 and TRBJ1-2, with D unresolved. Per germline, CDR1 SQVTM and CDR2 ANQGSEA. V was shortened by 0 bases and J by 5 bases, with 16 bases between the two germline ends. The CDR3 totals 15 residues. In DNA, the CDR3 is TGCAGCGTTGAAGATCATCCCGAGATCGGGTATGGCTACACCTTC. It is translated as CSVEDHPEIGYGYTF.

Ten or more counts support this clonotype. This sequence joins TRBV7-2 and TRBJ2-7; no definite D call. V lost 6 bases to trimming and J lost 6 bases, with 12 bases between them. From germline, CDR1 is SGHTA and CDR2 FQGNSA. This CDR3 has 12 residues. DNA for the CDR3: TGTGCCAGCAGAGCTATGGGCGCCGAGCAGTACTTC. This gives the protein CASRAMGAEQYF.

The rearrangement uses TRBV19 and TRBJ1-3; D uncertain. Trimming shortened V by 5 bases and J by 0 bases, and 11 bases separated the two germline ends. CDR3 length equals 15 residues. The germline gives CDR1 LNHDA, CDR2 SQIVND (reference sequence). The CDR3 sequence: CASSRQATSGNTIYF. In DNA, the CDR3 is TGTGCCAGTAGTCGCCAGGCGACCTCTGGAAACACCATATATTTT.

This clonotype came up a few times. J is TRBJ2-7 and V is TRBV27, with D perhaps given as TRBD1 or TRBD2 (5 bases each). V was cut by 5 bases and J by 2 bases, with 13 bases left in between. From germline, CDR1 is MNHEY and CDR2 SMNVEV (reference sequence). This CDR3 contains 14 residues. The CDR3 coding sequence is TGTGCCAGCAGTCCGTGGGACCGGGCCTACGAGCAGTACTTC. Protein product: CASSPWDRAYEQYF.

This clonotype was found many times. V and J are TRBV7-9 and TRBJ2-5; 14 nucleotides align to TRBD2. Trimming took 5 bases from V and 0 from J; bases not matched to a gene: 5. CDR1 SEHNR and CDR2 FQNEAQ come from the germline V gene (reference sequence). The CDR3 sequence is 17 residues long. CDR3 residues: CASSRTSGGRYQETQYF. CDR3 DNA sequence: TGTGCCAGCAGCCGGACTAGCGGGGGGCGGTACCAAGAGACCCAGTACTTC.

In this sample, this clonotype turned up a few times. V usage is TRBV5-1 and J usage is TRBJ2-1; TRBD2 matches at 13 bases. The length of the CDR3 is 14 residues. Germline V gene sequence: CDR1 SGHRS, CDR2 YFSETQ. V lost 8 bases, J lost 4 bases, and 3 bases stayed unmatched. Here the CDR3 DNA reads TGCGCCAGTGGGACTAGCGGGGAATACAATGAGCAGTTCTTC. Its protein product is CASGTSGEYNEQFF. The whole variable domain, filled in from reference TRBV5-1 and TRBJ2-1, reads KAGVTQTPRYLIKTRGQQVTLSCSPISGHRSVSWYQQTPGQGLQFLFEYFSETQRNKGNFPGRFSGRQFSNSRSEMNVSTLELGDSALYLCASGTSGEYNEQFFGPGTRLTVL.

The CDR3 DNA reads as TGTGCCAGCAGCCGTGAAGCATACAGGGAAAACTATGGCTACACCTTC. Its protein is CASSREAYRENYGYTF. V gene TRBV5-4 combines with J gene TRBJ1-2, with a weak D call TRBD1 (6 bases). CDR3 length equals 16 residues. The V gene's germline CDR1 is SGHNT and CDR2 YYREEE (reference sequence). V dropped 4 bases and J dropped 2 bases, with 18 bases sitting between them.

This clonotype was seen repeatedly, ten times or more. The genes are TRBV12-3 or TRBV12-4 and TRBJ2-1, with a possible D match to TRBD2 (5 bases). This CDR3 is 14 amino acids long. V was trimmed by 5 bases and J by 5 bases, leaving 13 bases between them. The CDR3 DNA reads TGTGCCAGCAGTCCAGTGGAGGCCAACAATGAGCAGTTCTTC. Translated, it gives CASSPVEANNEQFF.

CDR3 coding DNA: TGTGCCACCAGCAGAAGAGGGACAAAAGAGACCCAGTACTTC. The encoded protein is CATSRRGTKETQYF. V and J are TRBV15 and TRBJ2-5; D perhaps matches TRBD1 (6 bases). The germline CDR1 and CDR2 sequences are LNHNV and YYDKDF (reference sequence). The CDR3 totals 14 residues. V lost 2 bases and J lost 3, with 10 bases in between.

This clonotype occurred a few times. The CDR3 DNA reads as TGTGCCAGCAGGGCAGGACAGATCTTCTCCTACGAGCAGTACGTC. Translated, it gives CASRAGQIFSYEQYV. This chain joins TRBV6-2 or TRBV6-3 and TRBJ2-7; a weak D match, TRBD1 (6 bases). The CDR3 consists of 15 residues. V was pared by 6 bases and J by 0 bases, with 15 bases between. CDR1 is MNHEY, CDR2 SVGEGT, per germline.

CDR3 protein: CASSPARREDQPQHF. In DNA form, the CDR3 reads TGTGCCAGCTCACCCGCACGGAGAGAGGATCAGCCCCAGCATTTT. The V and J genes are TRBV18 and TRBJ1-5, with D unresolved. The V gene's germline CDR1 is KGHSH and CDR2 LQKENI. The CDR3 loop spans 15 amino acids. V dropped 3 bases and J dropped 5 bases, with 14 bases sitting between them.

In its sample, this clonotype was seen once. The V call is TRBV4-1, the J call TRBJ1-5; a weak D match, TRBD1 (5 bases). Germline V gene sequence: CDR1 MGHRA, CDR2 YSYEKL. Trimming pared 0 bases from V and 0 bases from J, leaving 12 bases between. This CDR3 comprises 17 residues. The CDR3 loop reads CASSQDGRGYSNQPQHF. The CDR3 region has the DNA TGCGCCAGCAGCCAAGATGGTAGGGGATATAGCAATCAGCCCCAGCATTTT.

The J gene is TRBJ2-7, the V gene TRBV10-3; weak D call: TRBD1 (6 bases). Germline CDR1 and CDR2: ENHRY and SYGVKD. The V end was cut by 5 bases, the J end by 1 base, with 9 bases between. CDR3 length: 13 amino acids. In nucleotides, the CDR3 is TGTGCCATCAGTCCAGGGGATTCCTACGAGCAGTACTTC. Protein: CAISPGDSYEQYF.

The chain uses TRBV4-2 and TRBJ2-3, with 8 bases lining up with TRBD2. The CDR3 spans 18 residues. Losses at the gene ends were 4 bases for V and 4 bases for J; bases not matched to a gene: 16. Germline V lookup: CDR1 LGHNA, CDR2 YNFKEQ. This chain's CDR3 is CASSLLDGVAGSSDTQYF. The CDR3 nucleotides are TGTGCCAGCAGCCTCCTGGACGGGGTAGCGGGGTCGTCAGATACGCAGTATTTT.

The table lists this clonotype with a few counts. V gene TRBV12-3 or TRBV12-4 combines with J gene TRBJ1-3; 8 nucleotides agree with TRBD1. The CDR3 consists of 15 residues. J was trimmed by 4 bases and V by 7 bases; bases with no gene match: 9. The CDR3 protein is CASIIRTGYGNTIYF. The CDR3 bases are TGTGCCAGCATCATCCGGACAGGGTACGGAAACACCATATATTTT.

This clonotype was counted between two and nine times. The J gene is TRBJ1-5, the V gene TRBV24-1; TRBD1 is a possible D gene (5 bases). The CDR3 consists of 16 residues. Germline-derived CDR1 and CDR2 are KGHDR and SFDVKD. Trimming removed 0 bases from V and 1 base from J, with 9 bases in between. CDR3 loop: CATSDLTGASNQPQHF. CDR3 in DNA: TGTGCCACCAGTGATTTGACAGGAGCGAGCAATCAGCCCCAGCATTTT.